This T cell receptor beta chain was retrieved from a study of T cell responses to AZD1222 COVID-19 vaccine. Study-wide context: Second doses were pooled across both intervals (about 4 or about 12 weeks).

As to this clone: Its cognate antigen is unknown.

Trimming cost V 4 bases and J 0 bases, with 8 bases left between them. The CDR3 covers 13 residues. Germline CDR1 is SGHRS and CDR2 is YFSETQ. Study-wide results and limits: Among the donors, most were white British and more were female, and clonal diversity was possibly underestimated. An increase in Spike-specific TCR breadth and depth was observed after two AZD1222 doses. Just six people given AZD1222 tested seropositive at baseline.

Assay used: immunoSEQ multiplex PCR; TCRdb lists only in-frame clones, some missing. Altogether tens of thousands of clones are present, about 80% being singletons, with the ten largest covering 9.5% to 13%. The chain combines TRBV5-1 with TRBJ2-7; D unclear. The sample in question was peripheral blood, obtained on day 0 of AZD1222 vaccination. The origin of this receptor is an adult in good health. CDR3 nucleotide sequence: TGCGCCAGCAGCCCCTCTAGCTCCTACGAGCAGTACTTC. It specifies CASSPSSSYEQYF.